The 5 T cell receptor beta chains presented below share a single source sample, sequenced in a study of circulating CD8 cells and anti-PD-1 response in melanoma (dated by TCRdb to the early 2020s). Four subsets defined by PD-1 and/or TIGIT were sorted from live CD3+CD8+TCRalphabeta+ cells on a BD FACSAria II cell sorter. The sequencing machine was a NextSeq 500. The QIAseq Immune Repertoire RNA Library Kit, Human TCR Panel was used to prepare TCR libraries from around 15 ng of total RNA. TCRdb reprocessed the public reads (quality trimming at Q25 with fastp, clone calling with MiXCR) and kept in-frame beta chains. Rows matching on CDR3 protein sequence are summarized as one entry with the most common DNA and genes. The sample profile shows some 1,700 distinct CDR3 sequences; 9.4% of them were found once. Jointly, the top ten make up about 4.9% of the sample. Sequencing used CD8+ T cells from PBMCs, obtained at baseline or after one month of anti-PD-1 therapy (not recorded which). These receptors were collected from a human donor with melanoma.

This clonotype is classed as medium-sized (0.01 to 0.1%). The chain links TRBV27 to TRBJ2-7, with D tentatively TRBD1 (5 bases). This CDR3 region has 13 residues. V lost 2 bases to trimming and J lost 3 bases, with 8 bases between them. Germline loops: CDR1 MNHEY, CDR2 SMNVEV (reference sequence). The CDR3 DNA reads TGTGCCAGCAGTTTAGGGGCTTACTACGAGCAGTACTTC. This gives the protein CASSLGAYYEQYF.

This chain joins TRBV19 and TRBJ2-3; D not resolved. This CDR3 region has 16 residues. CDR1 and CDR2 from the germline V gene are LNHDA and SQIVND (reference sequence). The germline V and J ends were trimmed by 5 bases and 1 base, with 16 bases remaining between them. The CDR3 coding sequence is TGTGCCAGTAGTTACACCACACCTGCGGGCACAGATACGCAGTATTTT. Amino acids: CASSYTTPAGTDTQYF.

This clonotype is medium-sized within its sample. The V and J genes are TRBV19 and TRBJ2-3; 8 bases agree with TRBD1. The germline V gene has CDR1 LNHDA and CDR2 SQIVND (reference sequence). This CDR3 has 16 amino acids. Trimming cost V 10 bases and J 3 bases; bases outside gene matches: 15. CDR3 nucleotide sequence: TGTGCCACTCCATCGCCGACAGGGGAAAGGACAGATACGCAGTATTTT. Translated, it gives CATPSPTGERTDTQYF.

This clonotype was seen only a few times. This rearrangement joins TRBV13 to TRBJ2-7, with 7 bases aligning to TRBD1. This CDR3 has 14 residues. J gave up 3 bases and V 1 base, and 3 bases lay outside the gene matches. Per the germline V gene, CDR1 is PRHDT and CDR2 is FYEKMQ (reference sequence). CDR3 nucleotide sequence: TGTGCCAGCAGCTTAGAATCAGGGGGCTACGAGCAGTACTTC. It yields the protein CASSLESGGYEQYF.

This clonotype was counted a few times. The V and J genes are TRBV27 and TRBJ1-2; no clear D. The CDR3 length is 13 residues. V lost 3 bases, J lost 8 bases, and 13 bases lay in between. The V gene's germline CDR1 is MNHEY and CDR2 SMNVEV (reference sequence). The CDR3 sequence: CASSFDGGWGYTF. The CDR3 DNA follows: TGTGCCAGCAGTTTCGACGGCGGCTGGGGCTACACCTTC.